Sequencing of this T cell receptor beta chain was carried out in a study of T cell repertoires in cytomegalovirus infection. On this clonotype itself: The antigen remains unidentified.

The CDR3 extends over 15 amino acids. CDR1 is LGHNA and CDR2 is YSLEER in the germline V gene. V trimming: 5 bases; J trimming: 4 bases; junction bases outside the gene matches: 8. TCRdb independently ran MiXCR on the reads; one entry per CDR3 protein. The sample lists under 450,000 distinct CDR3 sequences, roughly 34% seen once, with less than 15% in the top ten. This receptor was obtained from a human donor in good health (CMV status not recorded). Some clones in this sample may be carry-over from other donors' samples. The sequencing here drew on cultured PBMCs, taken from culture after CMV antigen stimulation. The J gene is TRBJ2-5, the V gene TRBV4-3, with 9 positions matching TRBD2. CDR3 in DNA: TGCGCCAGCAGCTCGCTTAGCGGGAGTGGAGAGACCCAGTACTTC. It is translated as CASSSLSGSGETQYF.